This TCR beta chain was retrieved from a study of cytomegalovirus exposure and HLA in healthy donors (dated 2017 in TCRdb). A note on the overall study: In an earlier analysis of about 560 of the donors, around 290 Gb of sequence data and 117 million unique TCR beta sequences from 150 million to 200 million T cells were reported. Approximately 330 gigabases of sequencing data and 91 million or so unique TCR sequences made up an early release that covered approximately 650 HLA-typed donors. Of the approximately 370 genotyped donors, 75% to 85% were placed in the genetic ancestry cluster associated with self-reported Caucasian donors. The study was designed to test whether signatures of past pathogen exposure could be identified by cataloging public T cell receptors. The study used immunosequencing to profile the T cell repertoires of 666 subjects and linked those repertoires to cytomegalovirus serostatus. A separate validation cohort of 100 to 150 different subjects was used in addition to the roughly 670-subject first cohort. The study combined high-throughput TCR immunosequencing, statistical association of individual TCRs with disease status, and machine learning to predict cytomegalovirus infection status. A later analysis re-examined previously published TCR beta repertoires from more than 600 donors and added high-resolution HLA genotyping to investigate patterns of TCR occurrence. Rather than drawing on any new phenotypic data, the later analysis identified candidate immune exposures from TCR beta sequences and the way those sequences occurred across donors. To decide whether each TCR beta V gene segment behaved as functional or pseudogenic, an earlier analysis of 587 of the donors relied on high-throughput TCR beta sequencing. Donor age, sex, ethnicity and CMV serostatus were compiled together with the repertoire data. In a later genetic analysis, genome-wide SNP genotypes for about three fifths of the roughly 670 donors were used, and that subset was treated as a discovery cohort. All discovery cohort repertoires had been generated using a single sequencing platform. Both class I and class II loci were covered by HLA typing, at four-digit resolution. The number of typed donors differed by locus: about 620-630 for A, B, C, DRB1 and DQB1; approximately 520 for DQA1; 600 to 610 for DPA1; and around 450 for DPB1. A handful of DR-DQ haplotypes were handled as single units for association and clustering because linkage in the cohort was strong. Across 300 to 400 genotyped donors of the cohort, an average of about 220,000 unique TCR beta nucleotide sequences per donor were sequenced, and approximately 17% of those sequences were non-productive.

Libraries were made using the immunoSEQ multiplex PCR assay. The multiplex PCR relied on a mix of 60 forward primers for TCR Vbeta segments and 13 reverse primers for TCR Jbeta segments. The CDR3 region of rearranged TCR beta genes was amplified from genomic DNA by a multiplex PCR assay. The amplified TCR beta libraries were sequenced on the Illumina HiSeq System as 87-base-pair reads. The paper's data handling went like this. A later analysis counted some 74 million unique TCR beta chains across the 666 repertoires, and 10 million to 11 million of these chains were shared by at least two donors. Raw reads were error-corrected and collapsed into unique sequences by a nearest-neighbor algorithm in which closely related sequences were merged to remove PCR and sequencing errors. CDR3 sequences were aligned to IMGT reference sequences to assign V, D and J gene segments. For a sequence to be retained, a match of at least six nucleotides was required to both a V gene segment and a J gene segment. A rearrangement was called productive if the CDR3 had no stop codons and remained in frame with V and J, and every other rearrangement was called non-productive. CDR3 was defined by IMGT convention, running from the second conserved V-encoded cysteine to the conserved J-encoded phenylalanine. The earlier analysis of about 590 of the donors excluded sequences that lacked an unambiguous match to a single V gene segment. In an earlier analysis of several hundred of the donors, V segments were called functional above 56.7% productive rearrangements and were called segregating when the between-donor standard deviation exceeded 5%. A statistical classification framework was built for diagnosing cytomegalovirus status from the catalog of TCR beta chain sequences. In a later analysis, V and J genes were assigned by comparing TCR nucleotide sequences against IMGT/GENE-DB human TR gene sequences. In a later analysis, CDR3 sequences and most-parsimonious VDJ recombination scenarios were assigned using the TCRdist pipeline. In a later analysis, each TCR beta chain was defined by its CDR3 amino acid sequence together with its V-gene family, and reads without a unique V-gene family were excluded. A later analysis removed nearly 600 highly shared, low-generation-probability nucleotide sequences to deal with suspected cross-contamination and a sequencing artifact. For each public chain, a later analysis derived a clonal expansion index from normalized ranks of inferred template counts within each repertoire. Generation probabilities in a later analysis came from a VDJ recombination model fitted to out-of-frame rearrangements, and those results were checked against IGoR. Hypergeometric tests were used in a later analysis to score TCR-TCR, TCR-HLA and TCR-CMV co-occurrence, with a repertoire-size bias correction applied to the TCR pairs. A later analysis estimated false discovery rates by permuting HLA or CMV assignments 20 times. A later analysis grouped co-occurring TCRs with DBSCAN, adding TCRdist sequence similarity when clustering within HLA-allele-positive subsets. For co-occurrence clustering, repertoires with fewer than 30,000 or more than 120,000 public chains were excluded, along with roughly 5 repertoires with anomalous nucleotide sharing. The clones in this table, taken by TCRdb from immuneACCESS, are in-frame only. Not every clone is retained; where verified, under half of the shortfall comes from an unresolved V gene, and the cause of the rest is unknown. V, J and clone size derive from that table, while D and trimming were established from the DNA sequence. The sample table lists about 190,000 clones, approximately 80% of them with a count of one. The biggest ten clones account for over 2.5% of the sample.

As concerns this clone: This clone's antigen is unknown. No base quality values were provided; no much bigger clone lies one nucleotide off.

The germline V gene sets CDR1 to SGHTA and CDR2 to FQGNSA. The CDR3 covers 18 residues, taking in both the cysteine and the phenylalanine. The retained sequence is limited to the CDR3, 54 bases, with the frame set at the first base. Trimming leaves V shorter by 5 bases and J shorter by 0 bases, with the junction holding 6 bases beyond the gene matches. In total, 630 or so healthy bone marrow donors made up the cohort. At the time of sampling, every cohort member was nominally healthy, though immune exposures that went unrecorded were likely present. The donor was CMV seropositive and belonged to the group of over 250 seropositive cohort members. A peripheral blood sample was collected from each donor, and TCR beta sequencing was performed on peripheral blood mononuclear cells. Genomic DNA was extracted from the blood cell samples with the Qiagen DNeasy Blood Extraction Kit. Study-wide conclusions, independent of this receptor: CMV serostatus was the only immune exposure information available for the cohort. Three of the identified cytomegalovirus-associated TCR beta chains were confirmed in vitro to be specific for cytomegalovirus antigens. The cohort was sequenced for TCR beta chains only, and without alpha or paired-chain data the features that could be detected were limited. At a false discovery rate of 0.05, a later analysis linked under 20,000 TCR beta sequences to specific HLA alleles. The sequencing pipeline was judged likely to have produced a cluster of highly shared sequence variants as a technical artifact. An association between a missense DCLRE1C variant and V-gene and J-gene trimming of TCR beta chains was found in a later genetic analysis and replicated in an independent cohort. Most TCR sequences were seen in very few donors, while some public TCRs were found in many individuals. In both the original and validation cohorts, the classifier was reported to diagnose cytomegalovirus status with high specificity and sensitivity. Because HLA typing was unavailable for some donors at each locus, only the typed subset was used in association tests. Roughly 17 rarely observed V segments, including chromosome 9 orphons, were excluded from the earlier analysis of approximately 500 of the donors because counts were too low. Several of the top co-occurrence clusters appeared to be linked to parvovirus B19, influenza, CMV and Epstein-Barr virus, according to a later analysis. The study gave a list of under 200 TCR beta chains associated with cytomegalovirus. Compared with equally common non-associated chains, HLA-associated TCR beta chains in a later analysis were more clonally expanded and had lower generation probabilities. When HLA alleles, especially DR and DQ, strongly co-occurred, TCR associations were difficult to assign to individual alleles. An earlier analysis of approximately 500 of the donors showed that most TCR beta V segments appeared in productive rearrangements either about 87% or about 30% of the time, which broadly matched IMGT annotations. Most CMV-associated TCR beta chains appeared to be HLA-restricted in a later analysis, and the HLA associations seemed to be driven largely by CMV exposure. According to a later analysis, TCR association rates differed among HLA loci, with DRB1 alleles showing the most associated TCRs and HLA-C alleles showing the fewest. The authors suggested that the approach could potentially be generalized to other disease states and immunological phenotypes. Roughly uniform sequencing depth across donors was assumed in presence/absence analyses, although this assumption may not hold. Compared with the roughly 670-donor mean, donors in an Asian-associated ancestry cluster had fewer N-insertions in productive TCRs, according to a later genetic analysis. Some IMGT-functional V segments, including TRBV6-2 and TRBV6-3, could not be told apart with the 87-base-pair reads, so those segments were excluded. A further reported finding was that TCR beta sequences accurately predicted the HLA-A and HLA-B alleles for most subjects in the first cohort. Linkage disequilibrium might explain the correlated functional status among segregating V segments, but an unknown experimental factor could not be ruled out.

This chain joins TRBV7-2 to TRBJ2-6; 11 middle bases align to TRBD1. Sequencing was carried out using PBMCs. The TCR sequence derives from a woman between 45 and 65 years old in good health and CMV-seropositive. The DNA is TGTGCCAGCAGCCTGGGGACAGGGGGTCTCTCTGGGGCCAACGTCCTGACTTTC. Protein translation: CASSLGTGGLSGANVLTF.